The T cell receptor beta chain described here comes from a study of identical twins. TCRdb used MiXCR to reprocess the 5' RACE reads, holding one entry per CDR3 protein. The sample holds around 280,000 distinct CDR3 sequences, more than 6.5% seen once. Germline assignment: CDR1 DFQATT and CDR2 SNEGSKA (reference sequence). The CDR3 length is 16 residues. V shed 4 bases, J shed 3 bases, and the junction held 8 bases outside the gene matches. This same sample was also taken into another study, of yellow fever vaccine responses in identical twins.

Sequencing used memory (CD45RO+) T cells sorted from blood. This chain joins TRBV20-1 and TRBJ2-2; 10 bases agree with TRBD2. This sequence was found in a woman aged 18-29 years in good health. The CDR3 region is CSAKTAGLADTGELFF. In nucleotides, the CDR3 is TGCAGTGCTAAGACCGCCGGACTAGCGGACACCGGGGAGCTGTTTTTT.